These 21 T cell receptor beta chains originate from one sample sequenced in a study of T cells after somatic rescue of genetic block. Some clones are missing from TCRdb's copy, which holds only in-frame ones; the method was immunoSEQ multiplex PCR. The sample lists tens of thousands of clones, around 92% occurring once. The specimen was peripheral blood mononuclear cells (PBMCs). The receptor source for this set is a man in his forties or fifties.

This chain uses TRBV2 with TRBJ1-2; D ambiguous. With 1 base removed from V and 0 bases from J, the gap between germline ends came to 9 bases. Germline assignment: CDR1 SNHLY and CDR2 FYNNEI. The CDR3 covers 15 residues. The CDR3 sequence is CASSEGRNANYGYTF. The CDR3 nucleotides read TGTGCCAGCAGTGAAGGCAGAAATGCTAACTATGGCTACACCTTC.

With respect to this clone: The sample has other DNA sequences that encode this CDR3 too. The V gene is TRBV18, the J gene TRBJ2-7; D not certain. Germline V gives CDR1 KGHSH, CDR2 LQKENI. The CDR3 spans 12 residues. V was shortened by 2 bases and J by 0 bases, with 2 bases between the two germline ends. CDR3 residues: CASSPDSYEQYF. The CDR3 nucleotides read TGTGCCAGCTCACCAGACTCCTACGAGCAGTACTTC. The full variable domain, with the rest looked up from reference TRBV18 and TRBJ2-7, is NAGVMQNPRHLVRRRGQEARLRCSPMKGHSHVYWYRQLPEEGLKFMVYLQKENIIDESGMPKERFSAEFPKEGPSILRIQQVVRGDSAAYFCASSPDSYEQYFGPGTRLTVT.

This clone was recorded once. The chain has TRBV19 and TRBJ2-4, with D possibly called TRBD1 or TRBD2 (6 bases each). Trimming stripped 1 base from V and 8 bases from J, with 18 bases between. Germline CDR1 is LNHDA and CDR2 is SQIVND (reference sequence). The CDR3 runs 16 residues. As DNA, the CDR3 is TGTGCCAGTAGTATAGGCGGGACACCCGAATTCTACATTCAGTACTTC. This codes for CASSIGGTPEFYIQYF.

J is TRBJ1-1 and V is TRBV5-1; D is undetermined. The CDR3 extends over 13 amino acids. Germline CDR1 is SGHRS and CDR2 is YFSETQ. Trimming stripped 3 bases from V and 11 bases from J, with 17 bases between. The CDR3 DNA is TGCGCCAGCAGCTCCCTGGACGGGGAGTGGGCTTTCTTT. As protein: CASSSLDGEWAFF.

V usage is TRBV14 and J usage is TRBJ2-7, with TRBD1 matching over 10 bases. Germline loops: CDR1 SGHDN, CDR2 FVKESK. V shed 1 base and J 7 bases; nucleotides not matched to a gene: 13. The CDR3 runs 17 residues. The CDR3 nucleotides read TGTGCCAGCAGCCAAGTCTGGGACAGGGGTCGGGCTGGTGAGCAGTACTTC. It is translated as CASSQVWDRGRAGEQYF.

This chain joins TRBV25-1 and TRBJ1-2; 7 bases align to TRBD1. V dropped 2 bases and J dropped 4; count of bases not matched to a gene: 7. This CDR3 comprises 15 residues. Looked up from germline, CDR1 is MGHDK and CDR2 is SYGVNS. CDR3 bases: TGTGCCAGCAGTGAAACAGGGGCCTCCCTCTATGGCTACACCTTC. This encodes CASSETGASLYGYTF.

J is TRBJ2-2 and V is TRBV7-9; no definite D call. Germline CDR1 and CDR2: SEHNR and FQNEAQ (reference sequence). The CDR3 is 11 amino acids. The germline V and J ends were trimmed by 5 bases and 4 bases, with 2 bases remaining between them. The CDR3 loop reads CASSLTGELFF. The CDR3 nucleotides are TGTGCCAGCAGCCTCACCGGGGAGCTGTTTTTT.

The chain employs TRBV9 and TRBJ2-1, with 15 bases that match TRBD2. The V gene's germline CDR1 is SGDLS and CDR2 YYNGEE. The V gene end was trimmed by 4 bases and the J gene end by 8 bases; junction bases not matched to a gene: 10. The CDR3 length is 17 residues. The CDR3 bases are TGTGCCAGCAGCTCCGGACTAGCGGGGGGGCTAAGTTATGAGCAGTTCTTC. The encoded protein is CASSSGLAGGLSYEQFF.

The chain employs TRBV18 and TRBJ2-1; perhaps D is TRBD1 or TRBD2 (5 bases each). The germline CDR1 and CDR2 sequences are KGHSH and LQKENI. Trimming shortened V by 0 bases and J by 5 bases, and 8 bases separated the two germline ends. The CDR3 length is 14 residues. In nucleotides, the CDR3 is TGTGCCAGCTCACCACCGAGGGGCAACAATGAGCAGTTCTTC. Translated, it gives CASSPPRGNNEQFF.

CDR3 DNA: TGTGCCAGCAGCAGAGGCACAGGGGGCGGAAAGGAAAAACTGTTTTTT. Translated: CASSRGTGGGKEKLFF. V is TRBV5-6 and J is TRBJ1-4, with 9 nucleotides matching TRBD1. Germline trimming cut 4 bases from V and 8 bases from J; bases unmatched to any gene: 12. Germline CDR1 and CDR2: SGHDT and YYEEEE. The CDR3 spans 16 residues.

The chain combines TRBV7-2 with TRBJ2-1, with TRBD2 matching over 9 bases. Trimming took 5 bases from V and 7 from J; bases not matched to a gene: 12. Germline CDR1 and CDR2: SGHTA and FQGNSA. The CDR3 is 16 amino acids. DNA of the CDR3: TGTGCCAGCAGCACCCGGACTAGCGTGCGGAATAATGAGCAGTTCTTC. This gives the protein CASSTRTSVRNNEQFF.

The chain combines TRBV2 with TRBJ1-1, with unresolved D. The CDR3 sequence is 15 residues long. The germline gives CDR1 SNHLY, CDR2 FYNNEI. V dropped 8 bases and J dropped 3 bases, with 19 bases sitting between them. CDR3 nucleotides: TGTGCCAGCTCACCAACGGCATCCCACTACACTGAAGCTTTCTTT. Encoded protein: CASSPTASHYTEAFF.

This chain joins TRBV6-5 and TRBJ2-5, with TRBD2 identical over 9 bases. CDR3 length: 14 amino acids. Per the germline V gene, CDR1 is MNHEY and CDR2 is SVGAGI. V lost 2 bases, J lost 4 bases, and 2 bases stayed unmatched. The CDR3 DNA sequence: TGTGCCAGCAGTTACAGCGGGGGGAGAGAGACCCAGTACTTC. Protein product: CASSYSGGRETQYF.

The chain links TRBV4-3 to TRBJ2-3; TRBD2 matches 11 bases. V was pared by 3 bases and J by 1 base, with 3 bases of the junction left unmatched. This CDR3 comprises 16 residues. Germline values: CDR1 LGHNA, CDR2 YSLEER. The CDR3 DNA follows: TGCGCCAGCAGCCATACTAGCGGGAGCGGCACAGATACGCAGTATTTT. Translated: CASSHTSGSGTDTQYF.

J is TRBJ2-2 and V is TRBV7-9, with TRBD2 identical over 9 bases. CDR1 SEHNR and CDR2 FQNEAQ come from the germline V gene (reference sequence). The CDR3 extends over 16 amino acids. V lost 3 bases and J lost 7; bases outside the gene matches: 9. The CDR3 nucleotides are TGTGCCAGCAGCTTTACCGGGACTAGCCGGGGCGGGGAGCTGTTTTTT. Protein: CASSFTGTSRGGELFF.

The CDR3 reads CASSYSGAEAFF. The CDR3 nucleotides are TGTGCCAGCAGTTACTCAGGCGCTGAAGCTTTCTTT. V gene TRBV6-5 combines with J gene TRBJ1-1; D unclear. Germline CDR1 and CDR2: MNHEY and SVGAGI. V lost 0 bases, J lost 6 bases, and 5 bases lay in between. The CDR3 consists of 12 residues.

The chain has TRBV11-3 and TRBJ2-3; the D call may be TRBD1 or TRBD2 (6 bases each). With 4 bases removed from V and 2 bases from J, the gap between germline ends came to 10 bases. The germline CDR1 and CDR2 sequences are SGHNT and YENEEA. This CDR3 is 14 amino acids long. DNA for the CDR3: TGTGCCAGCAGCTACGGGGGCTTCACAGATACGCAGTATTTT. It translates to CASSYGGFTDTQYF.

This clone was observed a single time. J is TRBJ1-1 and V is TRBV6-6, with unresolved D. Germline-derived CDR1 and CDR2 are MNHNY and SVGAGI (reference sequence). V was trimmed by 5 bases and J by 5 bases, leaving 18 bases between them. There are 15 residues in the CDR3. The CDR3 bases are TGTGCCAGCAGTCACCCCTTTGAGGGTGTGACTGAAGCTTTCTTT. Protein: CASSHPFEGVTEAFF.

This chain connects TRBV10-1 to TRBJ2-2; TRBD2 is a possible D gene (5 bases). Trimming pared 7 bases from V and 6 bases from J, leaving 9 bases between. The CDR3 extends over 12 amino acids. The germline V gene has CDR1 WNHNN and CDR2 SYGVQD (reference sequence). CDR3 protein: CASTNGAGELFF. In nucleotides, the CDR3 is TGCGCCAGCACCAACGGGGCCGGGGAGCTGTTTTTT.

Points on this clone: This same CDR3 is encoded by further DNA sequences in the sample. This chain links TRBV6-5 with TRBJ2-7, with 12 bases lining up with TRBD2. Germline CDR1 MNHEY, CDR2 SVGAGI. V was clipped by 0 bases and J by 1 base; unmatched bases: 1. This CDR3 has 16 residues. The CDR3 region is CASSYSGTSGSYEQYF. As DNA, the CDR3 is TGTGCCAGCAGTTACTCCGGGACTAGCGGGTCCTACGAGCAGTACTTC.

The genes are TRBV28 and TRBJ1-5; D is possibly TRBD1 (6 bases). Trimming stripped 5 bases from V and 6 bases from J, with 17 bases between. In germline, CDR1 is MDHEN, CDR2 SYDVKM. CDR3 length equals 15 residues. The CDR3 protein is CASSPDGGAAQPQHF. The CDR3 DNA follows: TGTGCCAGCAGTCCCGATGGGGGGGCTGCTCAGCCCCAGCATTTT.